This T cell receptor (beta chain) was identified in a study of blood T cell repertoires in COVID-19. Across the study: From the United States, Italy and Spain came samples of acute and convalescent COVID-19. Sample material is recorded as cDNA or gDNA derived from T cells, B-cell-depleted T cells, or PBMCs.

Authors' methods: Counts of nucleated cells, estimated from reference gene primer amplification, were obtained. Some clones are missing from TCRdb's copy, which holds only in-frame ones; the method was immunoSEQ multiplex PCR. That table is the source of V, J and clone size, and D and trimming were worked out from the DNA. The table records approximately 69,000 clones, around four fifths of them present only once. Germline V gene data show CDR1 as MNHEY and CDR2 as SMNVEV (reference sequence). CDR3 size: 14 residues. Trimming took off 1 base at V and 6 bases at J, with 12 bases between the two ends. This clone was seen just once.

The TCR originated in a woman older than 75 with acute or convalescent COVID-19. Sequenced input: peripheral blood. This chain connects TRBV27 to TRBJ2-5; TRBD1 is a possible D gene (6 bases). CDR3 nucleotide sequence: TGTGCCAGCAGTTTATTTACAGGGACACAGACCCAGTACTTC. This sequence encodes CASSLFTGTQTQYF.